This entry lists 19 T cell receptor beta chains sequenced from one sample in a study of blood T cell repertoires in COVID-19. The table came from immunoSEQ multiplex PCR; TCRdb's copy has only in-frame clones and leaves some out. The table lists roughly 160,000 clones, approximately 84% of them singletons. Sequencing was performed on PBMCs or T cells enriched from blood (not recorded which). The receptors come from a woman between 45 and 60 years old who had recovered from COVID-19.

The chain links TRBV27 to TRBJ1-6, with D perhaps matching TRBD1 (6 bases). This CDR3 is built from 15 residues. Trimming removed 0 bases from V and 6 bases from J, with 9 bases in between. Per germline, CDR1 MNHEY and CDR2 SMNVEV (reference sequence). The CDR3 is CASSLSWTVNSPLHF. The CDR3 bases are TGTGCCAGCAGTTTATCCTGGACAGTTAATTCACCCCTCCACTTT.

This clone has just one count. This chain joins TRBV6-2 or TRBV6-3 and TRBJ2-7; D possibly corresponds to TRBD2 (5 bases). CDR3 length: 15 amino acids. V was cut by 2 bases and J by 0 bases, with 11 bases left in between. Germline V gene sequence: CDR1 MNHEY, CDR2 SVGEGT. The CDR3 is CASSYHRDSSYEQYF. The CDR3 DNA follows: TGTGCCAGCAGTTACCACCGGGATAGCTCCTACGAGCAGTACTTC.

This clone was seen just once. In DNA form, the CDR3 reads TGTGCCAGCTCATCCGACAGGGTACTGGGAGATACGCAGTATTTT. Its protein product is CASSSDRVLGDTQYF. This chain joins TRBV18 and TRBJ2-3, with 7 bases lining up with TRBD1. Per the germline V gene, CDR1 is KGHSH and CDR2 is LQKENI. V lost 5 bases to trimming and J lost 5 bases; unmatched junction nucleotides: 10. The CDR3 consists of 15 residues.

The chain combines TRBV5-4 with TRBJ2-5; 8 bases match TRBD1. CDR1 SGHNT and CDR2 YYREEE come from the germline V gene (reference sequence). This CDR3 has 14 residues. With V trimmed by 4 bases and J by 9 bases, 11 bases remained unmatched. CDR3 DNA: TGTGCCAGCAGCGGAGGGACAGGCCTTAGGGCCCAGTACTTC. It codes for CASSGGTGLRAQYF.

CDR3 DNA sequence: TGTGCCAGCAGTTTACCGGGGAGCTCCTACAATGAGCAGTTCTTC. Its protein is CASSLPGSSYNEQFF. The chain couples TRBV28 to TRBJ2-1; TRBD2 might be the D (5 bases). The CDR3 contains 15 residues. Germline values: CDR1 MDHEN, CDR2 SYDVKM. V lost 2 bases and J lost 0, with 8 bases in between.

The chain joins TRBV30 to TRBJ2-5, with 10 bases that match TRBD2. The CDR3 sequence is 14 residues long. Trimming at V came to 3 bases and at J to 5 bases, leaving 6 bases not matched to a gene. Germline CDR1 reads GTSNPN; CDR2 reads SVGIG (reference sequence). CDR3 in amino acids: CAWRASGSSETQYF. CDR3 in DNA: TGTGCCTGGAGGGCTAGCGGGAGTTCGGAGACCCAGTACTTC.

This chain connects TRBV3-1 (or the pseudogene TRBV3-2) to TRBJ2-7; no definite D call. CDR3 length equals 15 residues. Trimming left V 4 bases short and J 2 bases short, with 15 bases between. In germline, CDR1 is LGHDT, CDR2 YNNKEL (reference sequence). The CDR3 nucleotides read TGTGCCAGCAGCCGACCGGGTCCTTCGGCCTACGAGCAGTACTTC. This encodes CASSRPGPSAYEQYF.

The rearrangement uses TRBV2 and TRBJ2-7; 8 bases fit TRBD1. The V gene end was trimmed by 4 bases and the J gene end by 5 bases; junction bases not matched to a gene: 4. This CDR3 has 13 residues. Germline V gives CDR1 SNHLY, CDR2 FYNNEI. The CDR3 bases are TGTGCCAGCAGTGTGACAGGGGTAAACGAGCAGTACTTC. This encodes CASSVTGVNEQYF. Supplemented by reference TRBV2 and TRBJ2-7, the full variable domain reads EPEVTQTPSHQVTQMGQEVILRCVPISNHLYFYWYRQILGQKVEFLVSFYNNEISEKSEIFDDQFSVERPDGSNFTLKIRSTKLEDSAMYFCASSVTGVNEQYFGPGTRLTVT.

This chain connects TRBV7-2 to TRBJ2-3, with a weak D call TRBD2 (6 bases). The V end was cut by 4 bases, the J end by 2 bases, with 13 bases between. From germline, CDR1 is SGHTA and CDR2 FQGNSA. CDR3 length: 15 amino acids. In DNA form, the CDR3 reads TGTGCCAGCAGCTCCGGCGGGGTTGACACAGATACGCAGTATTTT. Translating it yields CASSSGGVDTDTQYF.

The V call is TRBV6-5, the J call TRBJ2-7, with D perhaps TRBD2 (5 bases). Germline values: CDR1 MNHEY, CDR2 SVGAGI. V lost 2 bases and J 0 bases, leaving 11 bases between the germline ends. The CDR3 runs 15 residues. The CDR3 nucleotides are TGTGCCAGCAGTTACCTGGACTTGGCCTCCTACGAGCAGTACTTC. This translates into CASSYLDLASYEQYF.

The genes are TRBV12-3 or TRBV12-4 and TRBJ2-7, with 8 bases identical to TRBD2. The junction had 8 bases not matched to a gene; V was cut back by 6 bases and J by 7 bases. The CDR3 runs to 13 residues. CDR3 in amino acids: CASRTSGSREQYF. The CDR3 DNA sequence: TGTGCCAGCAGAACAAGCGGGAGTCGAGAGCAGTACTTC.

The chain combines TRBV5-1 with TRBJ2-3, with TRBD2 matching over 10 bases. The CDR3 covers 17 residues. V shed 3 bases, J shed 1 base, and the junction held 8 bases outside the gene matches. Germline values: CDR1 SGHRS, CDR2 YFSETQ. CDR3 DNA sequence: TGCGCCAGCAGCTACCTAGCGGGAGAGGCCGGCACAGATACGCAGTATTTT. This sequence encodes CASSYLAGEAGTDTQYF.

V and J are TRBV24-1 and TRBJ2-1, with 8 bases matching TRBD1. The length of the CDR3 is 15 residues. V shed 5 bases, J shed 5 bases, and the junction held 7 bases outside the gene matches. Germline V gene sequence: CDR1 KGHDR, CDR2 SFDVKD. The CDR3 DNA follows: TGTGCCACCAGTGGCCCCGGGACAGGTAACAATGAGCAGTTCTTC. Residues: CATSGPGTGNNEQFF.

The V and J genes are TRBV27 and TRBJ1-2, with 8 bases identical to TRBD1. CDR1 and CDR2 from the germline V gene are MNHEY and SMNVEV (reference sequence). There are 13 residues in the CDR3. Unmatched junction bases numbered 3, after V lost 2 bases and J lost 7 bases. The CDR3 reads CASSLGQGRGYTF. The DNA of the CDR3 is TGTGCCAGCAGTTTAGGACAGGGTCGTGGCTACACCTTC.

The V gene is TRBV7-2, the J gene TRBJ1-4; 7 nucleotides align to TRBD1. This CDR3 spans 14 amino acids. In germline, CDR1 is SGHTA, CDR2 FQGNSA. Germline trimming cut 5 bases from V and 5 bases from J; bases unmatched to any gene: 5. CDR3 in DNA: TGTGCCAGCAGCCGGAACAGGGGAAATGAAAAACTGTTTTTT. This encodes CASSRNRGNEKLFF.

V gene TRBV2 combines with J gene TRBJ2-3; 9 positions match TRBD2. The germline V gene has CDR1 SNHLY and CDR2 FYNNEI. The CDR3 spans 15 residues. V dropped 7 bases and J dropped 4; count of bases not matched to a gene: 9. CDR3 sequence (DNA): TGTGCCAGCATATTCCTAGCGGGAACGGCAGATACGCAGTATTTT. Translation: CASIFLAGTADTQYF.

This clone appeared a few times. The chain couples TRBV6-5 to TRBJ1-1, with D tentatively TRBD1 (6 bases). Trimming left V 7 bases short and J 0 bases short, with 15 bases between. This CDR3 is built from 15 residues. The germline gives CDR1 MNHEY, CDR2 SVGAGI. Here the CDR3 reads CASNPWQGLNTEAFF. Here the CDR3 DNA reads TGTGCCAGCAATCCGTGGCAGGGGTTGAACACTGAAGCTTTCTTT.

The chain employs TRBV7-9 and TRBJ2-2; D is possibly TRBD1 (6 bases). Germline-derived CDR1 and CDR2 are SEHNR and FQNEAQ (reference sequence). The CDR3 length is 15 residues. Trimming took 1 base from V and 6 from J, leaving 12 bases between them. This CDR3 reads CASSLDGRGPGELFF. The CDR3 DNA follows: TGTGCCAGCAGCTTAGACGGCAGGGGACCCGGGGAGCTGTTTTTT. Complete variable domain (other parts from reference TRBV7-9 and TRBJ2-2): DTGVSQNPRHKITKRGQNVTFRCDPISEHNRLYWYRQTLGQGPEFLTYFQNEAQLEKSRLLSDRFSAERPKGSFSTLEIQRTEQGDSAMYLCASSLDGRGPGELFFGEGSRLTVL.

This chain joins TRBV24-1 and TRBJ2-1, with 7 positions matching TRBD2. The V gene's germline CDR1 is KGHDR and CDR2 SFDVKD. There are 16 residues in the CDR3. Losses at the gene ends were 3 bases for V and 3 bases for J; bases not matched to a gene: 7. For the CDR3, the DNA is TGTGCCACCAGTGATGCGGGGAGGGGCTACTACAATGAGCAGTTCTTC. This sequence encodes CATSDAGRGYYNEQFF.